What follows are 2 T cell receptor beta chains derived from one specimen sequenced in a study of shared clonotypes between healthy human individuals. Libraries were prepared by immunoSEQ multiplex PCR; TCRdb keeps only in-frame clonotypes and omits some of them. The sample shows millions of clones, 90% to 95% of them seen only once. The sequenced sample consisted of naive CD4+ T cells sorted from blood. Regarding subset: CD45RA+ positively selected. These receptors were collected from a man between 18 and 29 years old in good health.

About this clone itself: Other DNA sequences in this specimen translate into the identical CDR3. This chain joins TRBV30 and TRBJ1-1; no firm D call. Trimming left V 0 bases short and J 1 base short, with 6 bases between. The length of the CDR3 is 13 residues. CDR1 and CDR2 from the germline V gene are GTSNPN and SVGIG (reference sequence). CDR3 nucleotides: TGTGCCTGGAGTGTACGTGGGAACACTGAAGCTTTCTTT. Protein sequence: CAWSVRGNTEAFF.

Concerning this clone itself: Within the sample, other DNA sequences also encode this same CDR3. This chain links TRBV18 with TRBJ1-4; D gene ambiguous. Germline values: CDR1 KGHSH, CDR2 LQKENI. Trimming cost V 2 bases and J 5 bases, with 6 bases left between them. The CDR3 has 13 amino acids. CDR3 DNA: TGTGCCAGCTCACCAGGGATAAATGAAAAACTGTTTTTT. Its translation is CASSPGINEKLFF. The variable domain in full, with the rest retrieved from reference TRBV18 and TRBJ1-4, is NAGVMQNPRHLVRRRGQEARLRCSPMKGHSHVYWYRQLPEEGLKFMVYLQKENIIDESGMPKERFSAEFPKEGPSILRIQQVVRGDSAAYFCASSPGINEKLFFGSGTQLSVL.